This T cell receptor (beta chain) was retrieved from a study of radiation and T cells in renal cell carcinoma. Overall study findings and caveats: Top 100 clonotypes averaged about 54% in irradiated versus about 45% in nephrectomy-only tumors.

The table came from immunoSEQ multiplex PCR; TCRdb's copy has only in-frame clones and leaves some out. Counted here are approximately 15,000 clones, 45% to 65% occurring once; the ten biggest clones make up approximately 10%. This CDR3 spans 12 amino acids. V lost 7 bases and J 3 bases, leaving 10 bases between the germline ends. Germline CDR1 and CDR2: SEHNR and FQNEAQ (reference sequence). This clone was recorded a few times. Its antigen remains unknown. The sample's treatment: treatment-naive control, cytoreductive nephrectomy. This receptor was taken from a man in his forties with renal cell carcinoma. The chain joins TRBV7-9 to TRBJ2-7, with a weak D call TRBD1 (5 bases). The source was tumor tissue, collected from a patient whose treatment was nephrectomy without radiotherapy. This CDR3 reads CASKQGGYEQYF. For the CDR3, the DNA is TGTGCCAGCAAGCAGGGTGGCTACGAGCAGTACTTC.